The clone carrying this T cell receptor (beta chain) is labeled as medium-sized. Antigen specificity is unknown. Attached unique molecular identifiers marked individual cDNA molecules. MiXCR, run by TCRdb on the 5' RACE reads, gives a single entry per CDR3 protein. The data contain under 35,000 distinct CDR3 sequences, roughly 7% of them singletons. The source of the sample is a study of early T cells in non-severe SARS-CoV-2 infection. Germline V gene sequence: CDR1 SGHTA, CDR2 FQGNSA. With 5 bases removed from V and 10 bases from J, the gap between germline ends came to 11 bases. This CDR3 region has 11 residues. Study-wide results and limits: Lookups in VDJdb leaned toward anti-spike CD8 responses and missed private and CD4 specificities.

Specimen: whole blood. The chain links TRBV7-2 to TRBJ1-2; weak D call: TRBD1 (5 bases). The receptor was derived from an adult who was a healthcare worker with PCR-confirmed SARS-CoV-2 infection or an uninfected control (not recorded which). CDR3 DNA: TGTGCCAGCAGCGAACAGGTTTACTACACCTTC. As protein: CASSEQVYYTF.